Below are 16 T cell receptor beta chains sequenced from a single sample in a study of blood T cell repertoires in COVID-19. Assay used: immunoSEQ multiplex PCR; TCRdb lists only in-frame clones, some missing. The sample yields approximately 240,000 clones, over 80% seen once. Sequenced material: peripheral blood. Every receptor here comes from a woman under 40 with COVID-19, enrolled during active disease.

A single count supports this clone. The CDR3: CASSQPDSNYGYTF. Here the CDR3 DNA reads TGTGCCAGCAGCCAACCGGACAGTAACTATGGCTACACCTTC. The rearrangement links TRBV3-1 (or the pseudogene TRBV3-2) to TRBJ1-2; weak D call: TRBD1 (6 bases). The ends were cut back, 2 bases at V and 1 base at J, with 8 bases in the middle. CDR1 and CDR2 from the germline V gene are LGHDT and YNNKEL (reference sequence). The CDR3 covers 14 residues.

The CDR3 DNA sequence: TGTGCCAGCAGCGTAGATGACAATAATTCACCCCTCCACTTT. It translates to CASSVDDNNSPLHF. The V call is TRBV9, the J call TRBJ1-6; no firm D call. The germline V gene encodes CDR1 SGDLS and CDR2 YYNGEE. Trimming took 0 bases from V and 5 from J, leaving 6 bases between them. CDR3 size: 14 residues.

The chain is built from TRBV19 and TRBJ2-3; tentative D call: TRBD1 (5 bases). The germline V gene encodes CDR1 LNHDA and CDR2 SQIVND (reference sequence). CDR3 size: 15 residues. Trimming took 3 bases from V and 3 from J, leaving 13 bases between them. CDR3: CASSMQGAPTDTQYF. The CDR3 nucleotides are TGTGCCAGTAGTATGCAGGGCGCCCCTACAGATACGCAGTATTTT.

J is TRBJ2-1 and V is TRBV5-5, with 8 bases lining up with TRBD1. This CDR3 has 15 amino acids. The germline gives CDR1 SGHKS, CDR2 YYEKEE (reference sequence). With 0 bases clipped from V and 6 bases from J, the junction kept 5 bases outside the gene matches. CDR3 region: CASSLGQGALNEQFF. The CDR3 DNA follows: TGTGCCAGCAGCTTGGGGCAGGGGGCCCTCAATGAGCAGTTCTTC.

Comments on this clone: Other DNA sequences of this sample code for an identical CDR3. The chain employs TRBV9 and TRBJ1-2, with D tentatively TRBD1 (5 bases). CDR3 size: 13 residues. V dropped 0 bases and J dropped 3 bases, with 6 bases sitting between them. CDR1 is SGDLS, CDR2 YYNGEE, per germline. As DNA, the CDR3 is TGTGCCAGCAGCGTAGAGGGGCACTATGGCTACACCTTC. Residues: CASSVEGHYGYTF.

This clone showed up just once. The chain's CDR3 is CASSGAGTNEKLFF. CDR3 coding DNA: TGTGCCAGCAGCGGGGCAGGAACTAATGAAAAACTGTTTTTT. The chain combines TRBV5-4 with TRBJ1-4, with TRBD1 as a possible D gene (5 bases). Trimming removed 4 bases from V and 1 base from J, with 8 bases in between. CDR1 and CDR2 from the germline V gene are SGHNT and YYREEE (reference sequence). The CDR3 is 14 residues long.

This sequence joins TRBV27 and TRBJ2-7; the D is unclear. The CDR3 consists of 13 residues. Germline-derived CDR1 and CDR2 are MNHEY and SMNVEV (reference sequence). With 5 bases removed from V and 3 bases from J, the gap between germline ends came to 11 bases. CDR3 coding DNA: TGTGCCAGCAGTCCCGGGTTAAACTACGAGCAGTACTTC. This translates into CASSPGLNYEQYF.

The chain carries TRBV7-2 and TRBJ2-3; 7 nucleotides line up with TRBD1. CDR1 SGHTA and CDR2 FQGNSA come from the germline V gene. J was trimmed by 6 bases and V by 5 bases; bases with no gene match: 8. CDR3 length: 14 amino acids. CDR3 protein: CASSPGTAVDTQYF. Written as DNA, the CDR3 is TGTGCCAGCAGCCCAGGGACAGCGGTGGATACGCAGTATTTT.

This chain uses TRBV19 with TRBJ1-2; 9 bases fit TRBD1. Looked up from germline, CDR1 is LNHDA and CDR2 is SQIVND (reference sequence). The CDR3 is made up of 13 amino acids. The V segment lost 7 bases and the J segment 7 bases; nucleotides outside the gene matches: 7. The CDR3 nucleotides read TGTGCCAGTACCCCTTGGGACAGGGCTGGCTACACCTTC. Translated: CASTPWDRAGYTF. Together with reference TRBV19 and TRBJ1-2, the CDR3 gives the full variable domain: DGGITQSPKYLFRKEGQNVTLSCEQNLNHDAMYWYRQDPGQGLRLIYYSQIVNDFQKGDIAEGYSVSREKKESFPLTVTSAQKNPTAFYLCASTPWDRAGYTFGSGTRLTVV.

The V and J genes are TRBV15 and TRBJ2-1, with a tentative D call TRBD2 (5 bases). Germline V CDR1 and CDR2: LNHNV, YYDKDF (reference sequence). The CDR3 consists of 16 residues. V gave up 0 bases and J gave up 1 base, with 10 bases separating them. The CDR3 nucleotides are TGTGCCACCAGCAGAGATCCCCGGACTTCCTACAATGAGCAGTTCTTC. This codes for CATSRDPRTSYNEQFF.

A single count supports this clone. This sequence joins TRBV19 and TRBJ1-2, with TRBD1 matching 8 bases. The CDR3 is 14 residues long. From germline, CDR1 is LNHDA and CDR2 SQIVND (reference sequence). The junction had 7 bases not matched to a gene; V was cut back by 3 bases and J by 7 bases. The CDR3 bases are TGTGCCAGTAGTATGTCGCAGGGGGCTGGTGGCTACACCTTC. This gives the protein CASSMSQGAGGYTF.

The rearrangement uses TRBV7-9 and TRBJ2-3, with a tentative D call TRBD2 (6 bases). Trimming took off 2 bases at V and 6 bases at J, with 15 bases between the two ends. This CDR3 is built from 15 residues. Germline CDR1 and CDR2: SEHNR and FQNEAQ (reference sequence). The DNA for the CDR3 is TGTGCCAGCAGCTTATGGTCGGGAGAAGAGGATACGCAGTATTTT. Translated, it gives CASSLWSGEEDTQYF.

V and J are TRBV28 and TRBJ1-5; no reliable D call. V shed 3 bases and J shed 0 bases, with 3 bases lying between them. The germline V gene encodes CDR1 MDHEN and CDR2 SYDVKM. The CDR3 is made up of 13 amino acids. CDR3 residues: CASSFSSNQPQHF. DNA for the CDR3: TGTGCCAGCAGTTTCAGTAGCAATCAGCCCCAGCATTTT.

The rearrangement links TRBV5-4 to TRBJ2-1; 9 bases fit TRBD1. V shed 2 bases and J 11 bases; nucleotides not matched to a gene: 11. Germline values: CDR1 SGHNT, CDR2 YYREEE (reference sequence). The CDR3 extends over 15 amino acids. Here the CDR3 DNA reads TGTGCCAGCAGCTTAAAGGGACAGGGCATCCCCAAGCAGTTCTTC. This encodes CASSLKGQGIPKQFF.

This chain uses TRBV7-8 with TRBJ2-7; weak D call: TRBD2 (5 bases). Germline V CDR1 and CDR2: SGHVS, FQNEAQ. The CDR3 contains 15 residues. The V end was cut by 1 base, the J end by 3 bases, with 13 bases between. Here the CDR3 DNA reads TGTGCCAGCAGCTTAGTGAGGGCTAGAATCTACGAGCAGTACTTC. This translates into CASSLVRARIYEQYF. The whole variable domain, remainder taken from reference TRBV7-8 and TRBJ2-7, is GAGVSQSPRYKVAKRGQDVALRCDPISGHVSLFWYQQALGQGPEFLTYFQNEAQLDKSGLPSDRFFAERPEGSVSTLKIQRTQQEDSAVYLCASSLVRARIYEQYFGPGTRLTVT.

The gene calls are TRBV7-2 and TRBJ2-5, with D perhaps matching TRBD1 (6 bases). In germline, CDR1 is SGHTA, CDR2 FQGNSA. Trimming took off 5 bases at V and 5 bases at J, with 15 bases between the two ends. The CDR3 consists of 14 residues. The CDR3 DNA reads TGTGCCAGCAGCCTTATGGGGGCATGGGAGACCCAGTACTTC. Protein sequence: CASSLMGAWETQYF. Full variable domain (remainder filled in from reference TRBV7-2 and TRBJ2-5): GAGVSQSPSNKVTEKGKDVELRCDPISGHTALYWYRQSLGQGLEFLIYFQGNSAPDKSGLPSDRFSAERTGGSVSTLTIQRTQQEDSAVYLCASSLMGAWETQYFGPGTRLLVL.